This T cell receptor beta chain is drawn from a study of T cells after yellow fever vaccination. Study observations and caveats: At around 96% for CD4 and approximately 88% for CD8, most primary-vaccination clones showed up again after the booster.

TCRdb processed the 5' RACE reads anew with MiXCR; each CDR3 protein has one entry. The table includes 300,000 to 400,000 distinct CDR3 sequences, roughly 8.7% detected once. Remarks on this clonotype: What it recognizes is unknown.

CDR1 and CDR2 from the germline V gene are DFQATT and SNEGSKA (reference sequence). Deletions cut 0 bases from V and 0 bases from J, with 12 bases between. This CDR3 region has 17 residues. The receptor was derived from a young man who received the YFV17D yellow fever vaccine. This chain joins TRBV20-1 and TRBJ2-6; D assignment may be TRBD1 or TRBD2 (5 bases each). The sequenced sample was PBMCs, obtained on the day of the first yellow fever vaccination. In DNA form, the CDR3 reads TGCAGTGCTAGAGATCCGGGACCGAGCTCTGGGGCCAACGTCCTGACTTTC. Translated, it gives CSARDPGPSSGANVLTF.